This is a list of T cell receptor beta chains from one sample in a study of blood T cell repertoires in COVID-19. Measured with immunoSEQ multiplex PCR; TCRdb has only the in-frame clones, and not every one. This sample has fewer than 40,000 clones, with nearly 80% found just once. The sequenced sample was peripheral blood. Every receptor here comes from a man older than 75 with acute or convalescent COVID-19. The CDR3 runs from the conserved cysteine through the conserved F or W. A D gene is named only where the DNA matches it firmly. Clone size is given for some rows only: seen once, a few or many times, or a class if the clone is expanded.

j_call clone_size d_call v_call cdr3_nt cdr3_aa
TRBJ1-6 - - TRBV6-5 TGTGCCAGCAGTTTCGACAGACCTTATAATTCACCCCTCCACTTT CASSFDRPYNSPLHF
TRBJ1-4 - - TRBV19 TGTGCCAGTAGCCCCGGGAGGGGGTCAACTAATGAAAAACTGTTTTTT CASSPGRGSTNEKLFF
TRBJ2-3 once - TRBV2 TGTGCCAGCAGGCTCCGGGACACCAGCACAGATACGCAGTATTTT CASRLRDTSTDTQYF
TRBJ1-2 - TRBD1 TRBV3-1/TRBV3-2 TGTGCCAGCAGCCAAGTCAACAGGGGCCGAGTAGGAGGCTACACCTTC CASSQVNRGRVGGYTF
TRBJ1-4 - - TRBV7-9 TGTGCCAGCAGCAGAGAGTTCCGAACTAATGAAAAACTGTTTTTT CASSREFRTNEKLFF
TRBJ1-1 - TRBD1 TRBV10-3 TGTGCCATCAGTGGCCCCGGACAGGGTAGCACTGAAGCTTTCTTT CAISGPGQGSTEAFF
TRBJ2-3 - - TRBV7-3 TGTGCCAGCAGCTTAACCTCTAGCGGAGGGGGAGATACGCAGTATTTT CASSLTSSGGGDTQYF
TRBJ2-1 - - TRBV18 TGTGCCAGCTCATCTCAGACAGGAAACAATGAGCAGTTCTTC CASSSQTGNNEQFF
TRBJ2-5 - TRBD2 TRBV4-1 TGCGCCAGCAGCCAAAAGAGCGGGAGTCCAGAGACCCAGTACTTC CASSQKSGSPETQYF
TRBJ2-7 few TRBD2 TRBV12-3/TRBV12-4 TGTGCCAGCACCAAGACTAGCGGCTACGAGCAGTACTTC CASTKTSGYEQYF
TRBJ1-6 - - TRBV6-6 TGTGCCAGCAGCTCCAATCGGGGCTCCTATAATTCACCCCTCCACTTT CASSSNRGSYNSPLHF
TRBJ2-1 once - TRBV10-3 TGTGCCATCAGTGATAGGGGAAACAATGAGCAGTTCTTC CAISDRGNNEQFF
TRBJ1-1 - TRBD1 TRBV2 TGTGCCAGCAGTGGACAGGGTGGTGGCACTGAAGCTTTCTTT CASSGQGGGTEAFF
TRBJ1-2 - - TRBV2 TGTGCCAGCAGCGGACAGAACTATGGCTACACCTTC CASSGQNYGYTF
TRBJ2-7 - TRBD1 TRBV25-1 TGTGCCAGCAGCGAGTGGACAGGGGGCTTCTACGAGCAGTACTTC CASSEWTGGFYEQYF
TRBJ2-1 - TRBD2 TRBV28 TGTGCCAGCCAAGGCGGGGGTCATGCCTACAATGAGCAGTTCTTC CASQGGGHAYNEQFF
TRBJ1-3 few - TRBV9 TGTGCCTCCTCGGCGGGGGAGGGAAACACCATATATTTT CASSAGEGNTIYF
TRBJ2-5 - TRBD2 TRBV7-2 TGTGCCAGCAGCCGGCCCGGCCGGGAGGCTCAAGAGACCCAGTACTTC CASSRPGREAQETQYF
TRBJ1-2 once TRBD1 TRBV7-6 TGTGCCAGCAGCCCCGGACAGGGGGACTTTGGCTATGGCTACACCTTC CASSPGQGDFGYGYTF
TRBJ2-7 - - TRBV2 TGTGCCAGTAGACTTTCCTACGAGCAGTACTTC CASRLSYEQYF
TRBJ2-1 - TRBD2 TRBV7-6 TGTGCCAGCAGCTTAGAGAGAGGTAGCGGGAGGAATGAGCAGTTCTTC CASSLERGSGRNEQFF
TRBJ2-5 - - TRBV19 TGTGCCAGTAGTATAGGTTGGCAGGAGACCCAGTACTTC CASSIGWQETQYF
TRBJ1-2 few - TRBV28 TGTGCCAGCAGTGAAACGGGGAACTATGGCTACACCTTC CASSETGNYGYTF
TRBJ2-1 - - TRBV4-2 TGTGCCAGCAGCCAAGCCCCCATTGTGGGAGGCTTCTCCTACAATGAGCAGTTCTTC CASSQAPIVGGFSYNEQFF
TRBJ2-1 - TRBD1 TRBV28 TGTGCCAGCACCATCCGGGACAGGAGTTTCTTC CASTIRDRSFF
TRBJ1-6 few - TRBV7-2 TGTGCCAGCAGCCTGGACAGCGGGGCCAATTCACCCCTCCACTTT CASSLDSGANSPLHF
TRBJ2-3 - - TRBV9 TGTGCCAGCAGCCCCCATTCTAATACGCAGTATTTT CASSPHSNTQYF
TRBJ2-2 - - TRBV28 TGTGCCAGCCTATCCCGGAACACCGGGGAGCTGTTTTTT CASLSRNTGELFF
TRBJ2-7 - TRBD2 TRBV30 TGTGCCTGGAGCCGCGGCGGGAGGGCCCACGAGCAGTACTTC CAWSRGGRAHEQYF
TRBJ1-6 - - TRBV7-2 TGTGCCAGCAGCCCCCGGTTTTCACCCCTCCACTTT CASSPRFSPLHF
TRBJ2-2 - TRBD2 TRBV7-3 TGTGCCAGCAGCTTAATAGCGGGAGGAGAGACCGGGGAGCTGTTTTTT CASSLIAGGETGELFF
TRBJ1-5 once TRBD1 TRBV5-1 TGCGCCAGCAGCACGGACAGGGACCAGCCCCAGCATTTT CASSTDRDQPQHF
TRBJ2-5 - TRBD2 TRBV3-1/TRBV3-2 TGTGCCAGCAGCCTTCGATGGACTAGCGGGACCATAGAGACCCAGTACTTC CASSLRWTSGTIETQYF
TRBJ1-1 few - TRBV16 TGTGCCAGCAGCCAATTGGACAGTAGAGCTTTCTTT CASSQLDSRAFF
TRBJ2-1 - - TRBV9 TGTGCCAGCAGCGTAGCTCGGGACTTTAAAAGCTCCTACAATGAGCAGTTCTTC CASSVARDFKSSYNEQFF
TRBJ1-5 - - TRBV5-8 TGTGCCAGCAGCTTGGCGGCGGAAACCTTT CASSLAAETF
TRBJ1-2 - - TRBV6-5 TGTGCCAGCTGCCCTTTGGGGCGGGGTGGCTACACCTTC CASCPLGRGGYTF
TRBJ2-5 - - TRBV4-2 TGTGCCAGCAGCCAAGATCTTAGGGGTGAGACCCAGTACTTC CASSQDLRGETQYF
TRBJ1-4 - - TRBV7-7 TGTGCCAGCAGCTTAGCGCCACAGATCACTAATGAAAAACTGTTTTTT CASSLAPQITNEKLFF
TRBJ2-7 once - TRBV30 TGTGCCTGGAGTCCAGGGGTCTCCTCCTACGAGCAGTACTTC CAWSPGVSSYEQYF
TRBJ1-3 few - TRBV27 TGTGCCAGCAGTTTGGACAGAGCCTCTGGAAACACCATATATTTT CASSLDRASGNTIYF